The TCR beta chain under discussion was sequenced for a study of shared clonotypes between healthy human individuals. Study results and limitations: A generally larger estimated richness was seen in naive subsets than in memory subsets.

Note on this clone: Its antigen is undetermined.

The study ran the assay at deep level. Genomic DNA of each subset was evenly split across several immunoSEQ plates. Here immunoSEQ multiplex PCR was the method, and the copy in TCRdb shows in-frame clones only, minus some. The table includes 110,000 or so clones, about two thirds detected once. The germline gives CDR1 MNHEY, CDR2 SVGAGI. The V end was cut by 5 bases, the J end by 7 bases, with 17 bases between. The CDR3 totals 14 residues. The chain recombines TRBV6-5 with TRBJ1-1, with TRBD1 as a possible D gene (5 bases). This TCR came from a young woman in good health. Sequenced input: memory CD8+ T cells sorted from blood. Documented subset: CD45RO+ cells pooled with CCR7-negative TemRA cells. As DNA, the CDR3 is TGTGCCAGCAGTACACGGACGTGGGGCCTTGAAGCTTTCTTT. Its protein is CASSTRTWGLEAFF.